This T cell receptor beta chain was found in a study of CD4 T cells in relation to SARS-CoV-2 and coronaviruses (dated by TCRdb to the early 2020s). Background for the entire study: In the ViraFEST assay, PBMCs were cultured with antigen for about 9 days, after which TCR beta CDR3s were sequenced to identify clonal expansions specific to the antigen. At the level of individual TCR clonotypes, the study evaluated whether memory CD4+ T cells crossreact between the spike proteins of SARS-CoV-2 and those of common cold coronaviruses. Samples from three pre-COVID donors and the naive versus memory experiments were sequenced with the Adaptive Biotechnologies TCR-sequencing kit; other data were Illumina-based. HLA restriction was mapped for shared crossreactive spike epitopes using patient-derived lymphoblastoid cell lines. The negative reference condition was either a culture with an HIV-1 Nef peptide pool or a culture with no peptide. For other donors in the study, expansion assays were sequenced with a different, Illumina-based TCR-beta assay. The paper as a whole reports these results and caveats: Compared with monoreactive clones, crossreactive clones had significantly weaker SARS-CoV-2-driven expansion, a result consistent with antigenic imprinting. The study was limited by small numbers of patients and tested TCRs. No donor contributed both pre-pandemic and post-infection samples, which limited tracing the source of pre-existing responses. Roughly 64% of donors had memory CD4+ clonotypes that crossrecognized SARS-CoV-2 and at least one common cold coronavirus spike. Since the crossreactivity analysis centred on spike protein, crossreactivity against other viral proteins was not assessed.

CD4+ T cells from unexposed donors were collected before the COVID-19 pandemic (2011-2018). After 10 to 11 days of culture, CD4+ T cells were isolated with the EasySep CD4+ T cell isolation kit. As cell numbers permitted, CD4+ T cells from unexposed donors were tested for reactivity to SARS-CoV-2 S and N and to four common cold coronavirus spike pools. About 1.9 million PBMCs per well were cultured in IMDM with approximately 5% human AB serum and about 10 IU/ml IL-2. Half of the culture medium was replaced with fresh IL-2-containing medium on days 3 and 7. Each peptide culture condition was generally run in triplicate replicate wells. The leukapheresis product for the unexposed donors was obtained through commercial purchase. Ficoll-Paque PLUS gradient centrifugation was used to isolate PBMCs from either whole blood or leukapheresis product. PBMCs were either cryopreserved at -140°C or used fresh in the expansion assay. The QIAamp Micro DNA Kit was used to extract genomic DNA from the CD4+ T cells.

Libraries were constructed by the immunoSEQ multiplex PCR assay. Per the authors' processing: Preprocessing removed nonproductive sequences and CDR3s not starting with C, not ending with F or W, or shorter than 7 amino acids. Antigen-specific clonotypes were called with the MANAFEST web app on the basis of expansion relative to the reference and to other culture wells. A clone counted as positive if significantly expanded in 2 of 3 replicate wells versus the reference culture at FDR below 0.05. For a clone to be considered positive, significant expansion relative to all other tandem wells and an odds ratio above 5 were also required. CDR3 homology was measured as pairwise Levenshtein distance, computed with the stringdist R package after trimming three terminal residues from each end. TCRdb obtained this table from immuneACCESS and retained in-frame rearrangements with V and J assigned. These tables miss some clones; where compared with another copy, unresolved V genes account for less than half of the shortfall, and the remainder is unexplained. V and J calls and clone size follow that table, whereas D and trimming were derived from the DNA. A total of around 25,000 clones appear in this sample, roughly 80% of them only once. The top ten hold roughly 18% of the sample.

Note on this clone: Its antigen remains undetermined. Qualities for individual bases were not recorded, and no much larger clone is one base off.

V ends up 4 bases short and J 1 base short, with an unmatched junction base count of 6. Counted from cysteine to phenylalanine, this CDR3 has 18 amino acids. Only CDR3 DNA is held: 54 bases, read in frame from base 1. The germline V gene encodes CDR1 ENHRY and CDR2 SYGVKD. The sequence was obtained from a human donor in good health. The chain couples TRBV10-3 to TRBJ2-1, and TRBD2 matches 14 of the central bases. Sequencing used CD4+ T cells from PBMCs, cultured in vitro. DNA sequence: TGTGCCATCAGTGTTCACAGGACTAGCGGGAGGTCCTACAATGAGCAGTTCTTC. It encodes CAISVHRTSGRSYNEQFF.